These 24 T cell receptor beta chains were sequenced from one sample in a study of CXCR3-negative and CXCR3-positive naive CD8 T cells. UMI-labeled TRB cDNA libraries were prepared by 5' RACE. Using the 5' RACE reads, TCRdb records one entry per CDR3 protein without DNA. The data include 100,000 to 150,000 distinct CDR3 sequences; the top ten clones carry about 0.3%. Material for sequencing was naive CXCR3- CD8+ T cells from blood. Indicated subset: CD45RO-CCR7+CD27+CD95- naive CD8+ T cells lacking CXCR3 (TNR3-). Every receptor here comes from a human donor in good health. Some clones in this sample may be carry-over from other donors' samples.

The CDR3 loop is CASTEGGVPSSGNTIYF. The chain employs TRBV6-6 and TRBJ1-3; TCRdb names TRBD1, which stays unverified in the absence of DNA. The CDR3 extends over 17 amino acids. Germline CDR1 is MNHNY and CDR2 is SVGAGI (reference sequence).

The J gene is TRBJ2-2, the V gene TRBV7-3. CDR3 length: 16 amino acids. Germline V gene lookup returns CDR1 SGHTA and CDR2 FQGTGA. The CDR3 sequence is CASSLSVSGTTGELFF.

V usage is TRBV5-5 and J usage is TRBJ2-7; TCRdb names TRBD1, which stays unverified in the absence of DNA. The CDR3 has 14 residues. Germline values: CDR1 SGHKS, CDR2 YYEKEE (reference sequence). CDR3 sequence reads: CASSLEWGPHEQYF.

The CDR3 here is CASSTYYEQYF. The chain is built from TRBV7-2 and TRBJ2-7. This CDR3 is 11 amino acids long. Per the germline V gene, CDR1 is SGHTA and CDR2 is FQGNSA.

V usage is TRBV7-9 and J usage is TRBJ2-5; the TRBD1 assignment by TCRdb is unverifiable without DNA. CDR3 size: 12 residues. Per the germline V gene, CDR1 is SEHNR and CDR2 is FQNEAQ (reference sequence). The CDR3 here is CASSLDSGDQYF.

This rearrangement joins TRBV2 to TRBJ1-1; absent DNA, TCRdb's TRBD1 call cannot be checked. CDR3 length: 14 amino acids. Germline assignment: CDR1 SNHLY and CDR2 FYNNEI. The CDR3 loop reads CASSLGRMNTEAFF.

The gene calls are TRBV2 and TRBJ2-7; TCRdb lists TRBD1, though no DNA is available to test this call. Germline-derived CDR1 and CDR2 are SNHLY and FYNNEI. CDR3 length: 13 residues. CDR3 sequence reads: CASRNRGPYEQYF.

The CDR3: CSALGQSNYEQYF. V is TRBV20-1 and J is TRBJ2-7; as DNA is missing, the TRBD1 call by TCRdb cannot be tested. The germline V gene has CDR1 DFQATT and CDR2 SNEGSKA (reference sequence). The CDR3 consists of 13 residues.

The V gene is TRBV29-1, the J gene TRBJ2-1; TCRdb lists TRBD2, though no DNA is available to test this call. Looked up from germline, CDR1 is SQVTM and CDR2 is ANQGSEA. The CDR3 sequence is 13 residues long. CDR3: CSVEGDLYIEQFF.

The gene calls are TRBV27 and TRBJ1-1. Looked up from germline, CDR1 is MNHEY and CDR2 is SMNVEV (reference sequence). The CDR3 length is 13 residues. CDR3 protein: CASSDTQNTEAFF.

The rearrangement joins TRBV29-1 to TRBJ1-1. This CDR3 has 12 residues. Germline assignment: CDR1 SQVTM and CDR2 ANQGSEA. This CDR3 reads CSVGHEGTEAFF.

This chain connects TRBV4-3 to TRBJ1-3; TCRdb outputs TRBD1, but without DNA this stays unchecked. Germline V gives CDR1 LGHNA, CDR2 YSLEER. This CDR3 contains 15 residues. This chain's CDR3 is CASSQERGSGNTIYF.

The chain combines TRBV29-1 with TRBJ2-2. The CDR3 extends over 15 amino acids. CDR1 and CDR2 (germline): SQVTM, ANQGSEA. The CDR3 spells CSVEPQVGNTGELFF.

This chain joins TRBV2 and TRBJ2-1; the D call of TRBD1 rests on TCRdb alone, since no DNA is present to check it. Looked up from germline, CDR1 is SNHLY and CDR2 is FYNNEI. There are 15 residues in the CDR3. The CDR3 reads CASREGQGQDNEQFF.

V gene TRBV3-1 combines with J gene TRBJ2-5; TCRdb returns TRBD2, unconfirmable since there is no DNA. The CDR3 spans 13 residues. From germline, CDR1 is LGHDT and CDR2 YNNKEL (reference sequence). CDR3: CASSPTAGETQYF.

CDR3 amino acids: CASSFPGLAGGEQFF. The chain employs TRBV12-3 or TRBV12-4 and TRBJ2-1; without DNA, the TCRdb call of TRBD2 cannot be checked. The CDR3 contains 15 residues.

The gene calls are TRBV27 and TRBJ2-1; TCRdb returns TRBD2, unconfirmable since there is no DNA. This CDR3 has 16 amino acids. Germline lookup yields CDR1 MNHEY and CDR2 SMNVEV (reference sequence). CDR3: CASSSTSGGLYNEQFF.

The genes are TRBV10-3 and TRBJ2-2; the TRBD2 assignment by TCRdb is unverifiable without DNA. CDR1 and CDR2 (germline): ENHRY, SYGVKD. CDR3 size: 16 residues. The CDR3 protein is CAIRKPSGGNTGELFF.

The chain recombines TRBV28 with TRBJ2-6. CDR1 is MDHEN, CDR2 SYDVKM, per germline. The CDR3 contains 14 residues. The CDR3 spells CASRDPSGANVLTF.

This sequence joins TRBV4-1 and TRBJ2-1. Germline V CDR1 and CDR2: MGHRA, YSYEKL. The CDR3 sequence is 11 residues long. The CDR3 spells CASSLYNEQFF.

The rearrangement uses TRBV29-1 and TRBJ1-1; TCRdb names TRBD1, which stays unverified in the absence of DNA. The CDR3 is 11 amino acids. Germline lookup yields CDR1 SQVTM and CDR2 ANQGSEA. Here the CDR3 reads CSVLGGTEAFF.

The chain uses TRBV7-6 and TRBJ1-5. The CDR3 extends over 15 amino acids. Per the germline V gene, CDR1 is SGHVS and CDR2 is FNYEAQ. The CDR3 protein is CASSLWGGSNQPQHF.

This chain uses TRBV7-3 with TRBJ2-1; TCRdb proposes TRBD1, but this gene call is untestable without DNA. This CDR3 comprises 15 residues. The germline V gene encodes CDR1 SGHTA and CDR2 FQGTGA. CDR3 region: CASSSTGGISDEQFF. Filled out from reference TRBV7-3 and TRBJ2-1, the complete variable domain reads GAGVSQTPSNKVTEKGKYVELRCDPISGHTALYWYRQSLGQGPEFLIYFQGTGAADDSGLPNDRFFAVRPEGSVSTLKIQRTERGDSAVYLCASSSTGGISDEQFFGPGTRLTVL.

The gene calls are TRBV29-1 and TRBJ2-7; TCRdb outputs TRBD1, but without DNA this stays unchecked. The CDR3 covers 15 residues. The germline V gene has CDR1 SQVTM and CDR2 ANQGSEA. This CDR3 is CSVEERGQAYYEQYF.